The sequence of this T cell receptor beta chain was determined in a study of blood T cell repertoires in COVID-19. This CDR3 has 15 amino acids. Trimming removed 0 bases at V and 10 bases at J, with 13 bases between. From germline, CDR1 is MGHRA and CDR2 YSYEKL. Sequencing used immunoSEQ multiplex PCR; TCRdb keeps in-frame clones, though not all of them. The sample gives some 250,000 clones, around 93% of which show up once; 0.95% to 1.5% is in the top ten. The gene calls are TRBV4-1 and TRBJ1-6; the D gene is possibly TRBD1 (5 bases). The sequenced sample was PBMCs or T cells enriched from blood (not recorded which). This clonotype originated in a human donor in a cohort exposed to, infected with or recovered from COVID-19 (not recorded which). The donor label of this sample is uncertain. The DNA for the CDR3 is TGCGCCAGCAGCCAAGAAAGGGGAGGTGGCTCACCCCTCCACTTT. As protein: CASSQERGGGSPLHF.